The 32 T cell receptor beta chains below all came from one sample that was sequenced in a study of blood T cell repertoires in COVID-19 (dated by TCRdb to the early 2020s). Library preparation was by the immunoSEQ multiplex PCR assay. In its TCRdb copy, this immuneACCESS table keeps in-frame sequences only and misses some clones. Where compared with another copy, unresolved V genes explain less than half of these, and the others have no known cause. Recorded for this sample are approximately 130,000 clones; 65% to 90% of them occurred a single time. The biggest ten clones account for 8% to 9.5% of the sample. The sequenced sample consisted of peripheral blood. The receptors derive from a woman aged 55-70 years with active or convalescent COVID-19.

V is TRBV28 and J is TRBJ2-3; 13 bases agree with TRBD2. The V gene's germline CDR1 is MDHEN and CDR2 SYDVKM. The CDR3 spans 21 residues. The V and J ends lost 6 bases and 4 bases, in that order; junction bases with no gene match: 22. The DNA for the CDR3 is TGTGCCAGCAGCCGACCTCCGGGACAGGGAGGACTAGCGGGAGTCGCAGATACGCAGTATTTT. Its protein is CASSRPPGQGGLAGVADTQYF.

The J gene is TRBJ2-5, the V gene TRBV5-1; tentatively, D is TRBD2 (6 bases). Between the trimmed V and J ends, which lost 0 bases and 2 bases, there was a span of 20 bases. This CDR3 is built from 18 residues. The germline V gene encodes CDR1 SGHRS and CDR2 YFSETQ. CDR3 region: CASSLVLAGGRTQETQYF. In DNA, the CDR3 is TGCGCCAGCAGCTTGGTACTAGCCGGGGGACGCACGCAAGAGACCCAGTACTTC. Variable domain in full (rest from reference TRBV5-1 and TRBJ2-5): KAGVTQTPRYLIKTRGQQVTLSCSPISGHRSVSWYQQTPGQGLQFLFEYFSETQRNKGNFPGRFSGRQFSNSRSEMNVSTLELGDSALYLCASSLVLAGGRTQETQYFGPGTRLLVL.

This CDR3 reads CAISPGQADEKLFF. The CDR3 nucleotides are TGTGCCATCAGCCCGGGACAAGCGGATGAAAAACTGTTTTTT. The gene calls are TRBV10-3 and TRBJ1-4; TRBD1 is a possible D gene (6 bases). Germline assignment: CDR1 ENHRY and CDR2 SYGVKD. V gave up 6 bases and J gave up 6 bases, with 14 bases separating them. This CDR3 is 14 amino acids long.

This clone was observed a few times. V usage is TRBV2 and J usage is TRBJ2-1; 8 bases fit TRBD2. The germline CDR1 and CDR2 sequences are SNHLY and FYNNEI. The ends lost 4 bases at V and 6 bases at J; junction bases unmatched: 8. This CDR3 comprises 15 residues. The CDR3 here is CASSGGAGGLNEQFF. The CDR3 DNA follows: TGTGCCAGCAGTGGCGGGGCGGGAGGCCTCAATGAGCAGTTCTTC.

Worth noting for this clone: Other DNA sequences in this specimen translate into the identical CDR3. The chain is built from TRBV7-2 and TRBJ2-1, with D perhaps matching TRBD1 (5 bases). Germline lookup yields CDR1 SGHTA and CDR2 FQGNSA. CDR3 length equals 15 residues. Trimming removed 1 base at V and 4 bases at J, with 11 bases between. CDR3 residues: CASSLGGQGYNEQFF. The CDR3 DNA follows: TGTGCCAGCAGCTTAGGCGGTCAGGGTTACAATGAGCAGTTCTTC.

The chain is built from TRBV7-8 and TRBJ1-1, with 8 bases matching TRBD1. Trimming took 6 bases from V and 3 from J; bases not matched to a gene: 6. CDR1 SGHVS and CDR2 FQNEAQ come from the germline V gene. CDR3 size: 14 residues. The CDR3 DNA sequence: TGTGCCAGCAGTCCCGGACAGGGCCACACTGAAGCTTTCTTT. Translation gives CASSPGQGHTEAFF.

The gene calls are TRBV24-1 and TRBJ1-2; the match to TRBD1 covers 8 bases. After removal of 5 bases from V and 7 bases from J, the junction contained 14 bases not matched to a gene. The germline gives CDR1 KGHDR, CDR2 SFDVKD. CDR3 size: 16 residues. The CDR3 DNA reads as TGTGCCACCAGTGGCCACAGGGGGAACCCCCCTCCTGGCTACACCTTC. This gives the protein CATSGHRGNPPPGYTF.

The genes are TRBV7-9 and TRBJ1-4; 7 bases map to TRBD1. CDR3 length: 15 amino acids. J was trimmed by 3 bases and V by 5 bases; bases with no gene match: 6. Germline CDR1 SEHNR, CDR2 FQNEAQ (reference sequence). The CDR3 sequence is CASSPDRAANEKLFF. The DNA of the CDR3 is TGTGCCAGCAGCCCCGACAGGGCAGCTAATGAAAAACTGTTTTTT.

This chain joins TRBV18 and TRBJ2-3; no clear D gene. Per germline, CDR1 KGHSH and CDR2 LQKENI. The germline V and J ends were trimmed by 4 bases and 0 bases, with 11 bases remaining between them. This CDR3 spans 15 amino acids. Written as DNA, the CDR3 is TGTGCCAGCTCACTGGGCAGCCAGAGCACAGATACGCAGTATTTT. This encodes CASSLGSQSTDTQYF.

As for this clone: Other DNA sequences in the sample encode the same CDR3. The CDR3 sequence: CASSLGTSYGYTF. The DNA for the CDR3 is TGCGCCAGCAGCTTGGGAACATCCTATGGCTACACCTTC. The chain couples TRBV5-1 to TRBJ1-2; D gene ambiguous. Per germline, CDR1 SGHRS and CDR2 YFSETQ. This CDR3 is built from 13 residues. V dropped 0 bases and J dropped 4 bases, with 7 bases sitting between them.

The rearrangement joins TRBV10-3 to TRBJ1-4; tentative D call: TRBD1 (5 bases). CDR1 is ENHRY, CDR2 SYGVKD, per germline. V dropped 6 bases and J dropped 8 bases, with 7 bases sitting between them. This CDR3 spans 11 amino acids. This chain's CDR3 is CAISGGEKLFF. DNA of the CDR3: TGTGCCATCAGCGGGGGGGAAAAACTGTTTTTT.

The genes are TRBV5-1 and TRBJ2-1, with TRBD2 as a possible D gene (5 bases). Trimming left V 2 bases short and J 3 bases short, with 15 bases between. The CDR3 is 16 residues long. CDR1 and CDR2 from the germline V gene are SGHRS and YFSETQ. This chain's CDR3 is CASSFRRDSLYNEQFF. Written as DNA, the CDR3 is TGCGCCAGCAGCTTCAGACGGGATTCGCTCTACAATGAGCAGTTCTTC. Full variable domain (remainder filled in from reference TRBV5-1 and TRBJ2-1): KAGVTQTPRYLIKTRGQQVTLSCSPISGHRSVSWYQQTPGQGLQFLFEYFSETQRNKGNFPGRFSGRQFSNSRSEMNVSTLELGDSALYLCASSFRRDSLYNEQFFGPGTRLTVL.

This chain uses TRBV7-8 with TRBJ2-1; TRBD1 matches 7 bases. Germline V gene data show CDR1 as SGHVS and CDR2 as FQNEAQ. The J segment lost 2 bases and the V segment lost 5 bases, leaving 6 bases of the junction unmatched. The CDR3 runs 15 residues. CDR3 in amino acids: CASSQTGQTYNEQFF. The DNA of the CDR3 is TGTGCCAGCAGCCAAACGGGACAGACCTACAATGAGCAGTTCTTC.

The chain combines TRBV28 with TRBJ1-3; 7 bases agree with TRBD1. CDR3 length: 14 amino acids. After removal of 7 bases from V and 3 bases from J, the junction contained 6 bases not matched to a gene. From germline, CDR1 is MDHEN and CDR2 SYDVKM. CDR3 DNA sequence: TGTGCCAGCACAGGAGGGGGCTATGGAAACACCATATATTTT. Translation gives CASTGGGYGNTIYF. Variable domain in full (rest from reference TRBV28 and TRBJ1-3): DVKVTQSSRYLVKRTGEKVFLECVQDMDHENMFWYRQDPGLGLRLIYFSYDVKMKEKGDIPEGYSVSREKKERFSLILESASTNQTSMYLCASTGGGYGNTIYFGEGSWLTVV.

The chain carries TRBV19 and TRBJ1-2, with TRBD1 matching 9 bases. V was pared by 4 bases and J by 5 bases, with 8 bases of the junction left unmatched. Germline V lookup: CDR1 LNHDA, CDR2 SQIVND (reference sequence). The length of the CDR3 is 15 residues. CDR3 sequence (DNA): TGTGCCAGTAGTAGCACAGGGGGCGGTGTGTATGGCTACACCTTC. Amino acids: CASSSTGGGVYGYTF.

CDR3 amino acids: CSVEDRGNTDTQYF. In DNA, the CDR3 is TGCAGCGTTGAAGATAGGGGGAACACAGATACGCAGTATTTT. The chain is built from TRBV29-1 and TRBJ2-3; the D gene is possibly TRBD1 (6 bases). Looked up from germline, CDR1 is SQVTM and CDR2 is ANQGSEA. The germline V and J ends were trimmed by 0 bases and 2 bases, with 9 bases remaining between them. This CDR3 contains 14 residues.

The CDR3 is CASSSAGGRSTDTQYF. In DNA form, the CDR3 reads TGCGCCAGCAGCTCCGCGGGGGGGCGAAGCACAGATACGCAGTATTTT. The chain recombines TRBV5-1 with TRBJ2-3; 9 positions agree with TRBD2. J lost 0 bases, V lost 3 bases, and 5 bases had no gene match. This CDR3 has 16 residues. Germline V lookup: CDR1 SGHRS, CDR2 YFSETQ.

The chain employs TRBV11-3 and TRBJ2-3; 7 bases line up with TRBD2. The CDR3 consists of 14 residues. V was pared by 5 bases and J by 3 bases, with 5 bases of the junction left unmatched. Germline CDR1 reads SGHNT; CDR2 reads YENEEA. The CDR3 nucleotides read TGTGCCAGCAGCCCCAGCGGGGATACAGATACGCAGTATTTT. Translation: CASSPSGDTDTQYF.

The table lists this clone with a count of one. This chain links TRBV27 with TRBJ1-4; D possibly corresponds to TRBD1 (6 bases). Deletions cut 6 bases from V and 4 bases from J, with 12 bases between. CDR1 is MNHEY and CDR2 is SMNVEV in the germline V gene (reference sequence). The CDR3 covers 14 residues. The chain's CDR3 is CASSTGTLNEKLFF. The CDR3 coding sequence is TGTGCCAGCAGCACCGGGACACTTAATGAAAAACTGTTTTTT.

This sequence joins TRBV2 and TRBJ2-7; tentatively, D is TRBD2 (5 bases). The CDR3 covers 15 residues. The germline V gene has CDR1 SNHLY and CDR2 FYNNEI. The germline V and J ends were trimmed by 5 bases and 3 bases, with 17 bases remaining between them. CDR3 nucleotides: TGTGCCAGCAGTAGCCCCGGAGCGGAACACTACGAGCAGTACTTC. This sequence encodes CASSSPGAEHYEQYF.

This sequence joins TRBV19 and TRBJ2-1; D is possibly TRBD2 (5 bases). The CDR3 spans 15 residues. Germline V CDR1 and CDR2: LNHDA, SQIVND (reference sequence). V lost 3 bases, J lost 0 bases, and 9 bases lay in between. The CDR3 region has the DNA TGTGCCAGTAGTATCAGAGGGAGCTCCTACAATGAGCAGTTCTTC. It encodes CASSIRGSSYNEQFF.

The chain recombines TRBV10-3 with TRBJ2-3, with D perhaps matching TRBD1 (5 bases). This CDR3 spans 13 amino acids. V lost 2 bases, J lost 7 bases, and 10 bases lay in between. Germline V gene sequence: CDR1 ENHRY, CDR2 SYGVKD. The CDR3 loop reads CAISEGASNTQYF. CDR3 in DNA: TGTGCCATCAGTGAGGGGGCTTCAAATACGCAGTATTTT.

The chain has TRBV5-1 and TRBJ1-2; a possible D gene is TRBD1 (6 bases). The CDR3 has 14 residues. V was trimmed by 0 bases and J by 5 bases, leaving 11 bases between them. From germline, CDR1 is SGHRS and CDR2 YFSETQ. The CDR3 nucleotides read TGCGCCAGCAGCTTGGGACAGGTGGAATATGGCTACACCTTC. Translating gives CASSLGQVEYGYTF.

This chain connects TRBV19 to TRBJ2-5; 9 bases line up with TRBD1. The CDR3 is 15 residues long. The junction had 5 bases not matched to a gene; V was cut back by 1 base and J by 5 bases. Looked up from germline, CDR1 is LNHDA and CDR2 is SQIVND (reference sequence). The CDR3 DNA reads TGTGCCAGTAGTATAGTTGCGGGACAGGGTGAGACCCAGTACTTC. This sequence encodes CASSIVAGQGETQYF. The full variable domain, in which reference TRBV19 and TRBJ2-5 provide the parts outside the CDR3, is DGGITQSPKYLFRKEGQNVTLSCEQNLNHDAMYWYRQDPGQGLRLIYYSQIVNDFQKGDIAEGYSVSREKKESFPLTVTSAQKNPTAFYLCASSIVAGQGETQYFGPGTRLLVL.

This clone was recorded a few times. This sequence joins TRBV7-2 and TRBJ1-2; a weak D match, TRBD1 (6 bases). V dropped 6 bases and J dropped 4 bases, with 12 bases sitting between them. This CDR3 is 13 amino acids long. The V gene's germline CDR1 is SGHTA and CDR2 FQGNSA. The CDR3 loop is CASRLTGLYGYTF. The CDR3 DNA reads TGTGCCAGCAGGCTTACAGGGCTCTATGGCTACACCTTC.

This clone was seen once. The chain employs TRBV10-2 and TRBJ1-1, with D perhaps matching TRBD1 (5 bases). The CDR3 contains 16 residues. Germline V CDR1 and CDR2: WSHSY, SAAADI. V lost 3 bases, J lost 4 bases, and 18 bases lay in between. CDR3 residues: CASSEFGRGGSTEAFF. CDR3 nucleotides: TGCGCCAGCAGTGAATTCGGCCGGGGGGGTAGCACTGAAGCTTTCTTT.

The chain couples TRBV7-7 to TRBJ2-3; D remains unclear. The CDR3 length is 16 residues. The germline gives CDR1 SSHAT, CDR2 FNYEAQ (reference sequence). Deletions cut 5 bases from V and 1 base from J, with 16 bases between. CDR3 DNA: TGTGCCAGCAGCCCCAAGTTGTTAGATGGCACAGATACGCAGTATTTT. Encoded protein: CASSPKLLDGTDTQYF.

This clone was recorded only once. The J gene is TRBJ2-5, the V gene TRBV29-1, with TRBD2 matching 11 bases. CDR3 length equals 15 residues. Germline values: CDR1 SQVTM, CDR2 ANQGSEA. V lost 6 bases and J lost 2; bases outside the gene matches: 8. The CDR3 loop reads CSVESRTSGQETQYF. The CDR3, as DNA: TGCAGCGTCGAATCTAGGACTAGCGGGCAAGAGACCCAGTACTTC.

The chain couples TRBV28 to TRBJ2-7; 13 bases fit TRBD2. The germline V gene has CDR1 MDHEN and CDR2 SYDVKM. Trimming at V came to 1 base and at J to 0 bases, leaving 9 bases not matched to a gene. The CDR3 contains 19 residues. The CDR3 sequence is CASSLYGLAGVGISYEQYF. The CDR3 DNA is TGTGCCAGCAGTTTATATGGACTAGCGGGAGTAGGTATCTCCTACGAGCAGTACTTC.

This chain links TRBV5-1 with TRBJ2-1; perhaps TRBD1 as D (5 bases). The CDR3 covers 14 residues. Germline CDR1 SGHRS, CDR2 YFSETQ. The germline V and J ends were trimmed by 4 bases and 7 bases, with 15 bases remaining between them. The CDR3 DNA reads TGCGCCAGCAGCCCGGACACCTCTGGGAATGAGCAGTTCTTC. Residues: CASSPDTSGNEQFF.

V usage is TRBV5-1 and J usage is TRBJ1-1; 9 bases align to TRBD1. CDR3 length: 15 amino acids. In germline, CDR1 is SGHRS, CDR2 YFSETQ. V was pared by 0 bases and J by 1 base, with 1 base of the junction left unmatched. In DNA, the CDR3 is TGCGCCAGCAGCTTGGCGGGACAGGGGAACACTGAAGCTTTCTTT. The encoded protein is CASSLAGQGNTEAFF.

J is TRBJ2-5 and V is TRBV15, with a weak D call TRBD2 (6 bases). The ends were cut back, 5 bases at V and 5 bases at J, with 9 bases in the middle. The CDR3 consists of 12 residues. The V gene's germline CDR1 is LNHNV and CDR2 YYDKDF (reference sequence). CDR3 sequence: CATSARGETQYF. CDR3 DNA sequence: TGTGCCACCAGCGCCCGGGGGGAGACCCAGTACTTC.